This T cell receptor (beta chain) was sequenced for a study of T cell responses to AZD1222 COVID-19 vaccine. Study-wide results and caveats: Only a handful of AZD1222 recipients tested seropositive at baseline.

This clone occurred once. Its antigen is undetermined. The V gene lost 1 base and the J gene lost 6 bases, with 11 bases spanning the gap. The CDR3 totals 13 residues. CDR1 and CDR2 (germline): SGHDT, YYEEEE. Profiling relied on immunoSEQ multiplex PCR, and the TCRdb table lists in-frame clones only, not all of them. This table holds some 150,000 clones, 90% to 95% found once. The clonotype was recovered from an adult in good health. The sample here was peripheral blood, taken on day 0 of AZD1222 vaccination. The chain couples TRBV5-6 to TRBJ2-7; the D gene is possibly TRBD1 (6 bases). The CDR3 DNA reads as TGTGCCAGCAGCTTGACAGGGCTGGGCGAGCAGTACTTC. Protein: CASSLTGLGEQYF. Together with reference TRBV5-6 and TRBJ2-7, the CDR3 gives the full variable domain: DAGVTQSPTHLIKTRGQQVTLRCSPKSGHDTVSWYQQALGQGPQFIFQYYEEEERQRGNFPDRFSGHQFPNYSSELNVNALLLGDSALYLCASSLTGLGEQYFGPGTRLTVT.